This TCR beta chain was sequenced for a study of CD8+CD57+ T cells in acquired aplastic anemia. The J segment lost 5 bases and the V segment lost 1 base, leaving 5 bases of the junction unmatched. This CDR3 region has 14 residues. CDR1 and CDR2 from the germline V gene are SQVTM and ANQGSEA. CDR3 and TCR beta VDJ profiling relied on genomic DNA as the template. TCRdb re-called the reads through MiXCR, storing one row per CDR3 protein. Among about 180,000 distinct CDR3 sequences listed, 40% to 55% were seen once. The chain links TRBV29-1 to TRBJ2-5, with 9 bases fitting TRBD1. Sequenced sample: sorted CD4+, CD8+, or CD8+CD57+ T cells (not recorded which) from PBMCs. The sequence came from a human donor in good health. Here the CDR3 reads CSVEGYRGHETQYF. In DNA, the CDR3 is TGCAGCGTTGAAGGCTACAGGGGGCATGAGACCCAGTACTTC.